These T cell receptor beta chains were read from a single sample in a study of OX40 agonist ivuxolimab in advanced cancers. This table comes from immunoSEQ multiplex PCR, and its TCRdb copy is limited to in-frame clones, with some not included. The sample lists around 78,000 clones, 80% to 90% seen once, with more than 0.8% in the top ten. The sample was CD4+ or CD8+ T cells sorted from blood, taken in a trial of the OX40 agonist ivuxolimab. All receptors come from an adult with an advanced solid tumor such as melanoma, head and neck, liver or kidney cancer. Both conserved end residues are part of each CDR3. A D gene is named only where the DNA matches it firmly. The listing skips clone size in some rows; elsewhere it reads once, few, many or a size class.

v_gene	d_gene	j_gene	abundance	len	CDR3nt	CDR3aa
TRBV9	TRBD2	TRBJ2-7	once	15	TGTGCCAGCAGCGTAGGGACTAGCGCGACCTACGAGCAGTACTTC	CASSVGTSATYEQYF
TRBV5-6	-	TRBJ1-5	-	12	TGTGCCAGCAGCTTGGTAAATCAGCCCCAGCATTTT	CASSLVNQPQHF
TRBV5-1	TRBD2	TRBJ2-3	-	16	TGCGCCAGCAGCCCCGGGGCTAGCGGGGGGACAGATACGCAGTATTTT	CASSPGASGGTDTQYF
TRBV4-2	TRBD1	TRBJ1-2	once	16	TGTGCCAGCAGCCATCCGGGGGCGGGACAGGGTAGAGGCTACACCTTC	CASSHPGAGQGRGYTF
TRBV6-1	TRBD1	TRBJ2-3	-	12	TGTGCCAGCAGTGAAGTGGGGACAGGATGGTATTTT	CASSEVGTGWYF
TRBV5-1	TRBD2	TRBJ2-1	-	15	TGCGCCAGCAGCTCGCTAGCGGGGGGGCCTAATGAGCAGTTCTTC	CASSSLAGGPNEQFF
TRBV5-1	-	TRBJ2-2	-	13	TGCGCCAGCAGCTTGGGGAACACCGGGGAGCTGTTTTTT	CASSLGNTGELFF
TRBV27	-	TRBJ1-1	once	13	TGTGCCAGCAGTTTCTCGGTCGGCACTGAAGCTTTCTTT	CASSFSVGTEAFF
TRBV10-1	TRBD1	TRBJ2-1	once	15	TGCGCCAGCAGTGGGGGACAGGCCACCTACAATGAGCAGTTCTTC	CASSGGQATYNEQFF
TRBV10-3	TRBD2	TRBJ2-1	-	15	TGTGCCATCAGCGAAGGACTAGCGGGAAACAATGAGCAGTTCTTC	CAISEGLAGNNEQFF
TRBV4-2	TRBD1	TRBJ1-2	-	16	TGTGCCAGCAGCCAAGACCCCCTGGACAGGGTGGAGGGCTACACCTTC	CASSQDPLDRVEGYTF
TRBV5-6	-	TRBJ2-1	-	13	TGTGCCAGCAGCTTGTCTTTAGGGGCTCAGCAGTTCTTC	CASSLSLGAQQFF
TRBV5-1	TRBD1	TRBJ1-2	-	13	TGCGCCAGCAGCTCCACAGGGGAGTATGGCTACACCTTC	CASSSTGEYGYTF
TRBV11-3	-	TRBJ1-1	-	15	TGTGCCAGCAGCTTAGTTTCAGGGGATGTCACTGAAGCTTTCTTT	CASSLVSGDVTEAFF
TRBV5-1	-	TRBJ2-1	few	14	TGCGCCAGCAGCTTGGGCGGAGCGGAGTTGGAGCAGTTCTTC	CASSLGGAELEQFF
TRBV28	TRBD1	TRBJ1-2	-	15	TGTGCCACCGAACGGGACAGAAGAGGATACTATGGCTACACCTTC	CATERDRRGYYGYTF
TRBV5-1	TRBD2	TRBJ2-5	-	15	TGCGCCAGCAGCTTGGCAGGACCGGGGGGAGAGACCCAGTACTTC	CASSLAGPGGETQYF
TRBV9	-	TRBJ1-5	-	15	TGTGCCAGCAGCACGCACGGGGGGCCCAATCAGCCCCAGCATTTT	CASSTHGGPNQPQHF
TRBV29-1	-	TRBJ1-2	-	12	TGCAGCGTTGATCCGGGAAACTATGGCTACACCTTC	CSVDPGNYGYTF
TRBV2	-	TRBJ2-3	-	13	TGTGCCAGCAGTTGGAGGGAGACAGATACGCAGTATTTT	CASSWRETDTQYF
TRBV27	TRBD2	TRBJ2-7	-	14	TGTGCCAGCAGTTTACGCGGGGGGCCGGGGGAGCAGTACTTC	CASSLRGGPGEQYF
TRBV2	-	TRBJ1-2	-	14	TGTGCCAGCAGTGAAGCGCGTCAAGGGTTGGGCTACACCTTC	CASSEARQGLGYTF
TRBV9	-	TRBJ2-3	-	14	TGTGCCAGCAGCGCAGGACAACGAACAGATACGCAGTATTTT	CASSAGQRTDTQYF
TRBV6-5	TRBD1	TRBJ2-7	-	13	TGTGCCAGCAGGGGGGACAGGGGCTACGAGCAGTACTTC	CASRGDRGYEQYF
TRBV6-1	-	TRBJ2-7	-	13	TGTGCCAGCAGTGAAATCGGAAGGGATGAGCAGTACTTC	CASSEIGRDEQYF
TRBV21-1	-	TRBJ1-2	-	18	TGTGCCAGCAGCAAACTCAAAACTTTGCCGACAAGTAACTATGGCTACACCTTC	CASSKLKTLPTSNYGYTF
TRBV19	-	TRBJ1-6	-	13	TGTGCCAGTAGTCAGGGAGGAATTTCACCCCTCCACTTT	CASSQGGISPLHF
TRBV2	TRBD1	TRBJ1-5	-	16	TGTGCCAGCAGTGAAGTAGGGGGCGAGGGCCATCAGCCCCAGCATTTT	CASSEVGGEGHQPQHF
TRBV28	TRBD1	TRBJ1-5	-	14	TGTGCCAGCAGTTCGACAGGGGGCAGGCAGCCCCAGCATTTT	CASSSTGGRQPQHF
TRBV7-8	-	TRBJ1-1	-	14	TGTGCCAGCAGCCCCCTCCACTCGAAGCCTGAAGCTTTCTTT	CASSPLHSKPEAFF
TRBV30	-	TRBJ1-4	-	15	TGTGCCTGGAGTGTAACGCAGGGGTTTAATGAAAAACTGTTTTTT	CAWSVTQGFNEKLFF
TRBV18	-	TRBJ2-3	-	11	TGTGCCAGCTCACCGGGAGATACGCAGTATTTT	CASSPGDTQYF
TRBV30	-	TRBJ1-1	-	12	TGTGCCTGGAGTGTAGCGGCGACTGAAGCTTTCTTT	CAWSVAATEAFF
TRBV4-2	-	TRBJ1-2	-	15	TGTGCCAGCAGCCAAGATGGAGCGCAGGCCTATGGCTACACCTTC	CASSQDGAQAYGYTF
TRBV15	TRBD1	TRBJ2-7	-	16	TGTGCCACCAGCAGAGGGACAGGTGCCCTGGCCTACGAGCAGTACTTC	CATSRGTGALAYEQYF
TRBV19	-	TRBJ2-2	-	12	TGTGCCAGTAGGAGGACTACCGGGGAGCTGTTTTTT	CASRRTTGELFF
TRBV10-2	-	TRBJ2-3	-	12	TGCGCCAGCAGCCAGGGAACAGATACGCAGTATTTT	CASSQGTDTQYF
TRBV5-6	-	TRBJ2-3	-	14	TGTGCCAGCAGCTTGCCAGGGGTCACAGATACGCAGTATTTT	CASSLPGVTDTQYF
TRBV5-1	-	TRBJ2-5	-	11	TGCGCCAGCAGCTTGCAAGAGACCCAGTACTTC	CASSLQETQYF
TRBV7-9	-	TRBJ1-1	-	13	TGTGCCAGCAATGGAGAGGGGATTGGTGAAGCTTTCTTT	CASNGEGIGEAFF
TRBV5-1	-	TRBJ1-3	-	13	TGCGCCAGTCGGACAGACTCTGGAAACACCATATATTTT	CASRTDSGNTIYF
TRBV7-2	-	TRBJ1-3	-	16	TGTGCCAGCCCCTCAGAACCGGGACGTTCGGGAAACACCATATATTTT	CASPSEPGRSGNTIYF
TRBV5-1	-	TRBJ1-1	-	13	TGCCCTCACGGGGGTACGATGAACACTGAAGCTTTCTTT	CPHGGTMNTEAFF
TRBV5-8	-	TRBJ1-2	-	13	TGTGCCAGCAGCCCAGGACAGCACTATGGCTACACCTTC	CASSPGQHYGYTF
TRBV27	TRBD2	TRBJ2-1	-	16	TGTGCCAGCAGTCCCCAACTAGCGGGGGGGCTAGATGAGCAGTTCTTC	CASSPQLAGGLDEQFF
TRBV9	TRBD2	TRBJ2-5	once	15	TGTGCCAGCAGCGAGAGCGGGGGCCTACAAGAGACCCAGTACTTC	CASSESGGLQETQYF
TRBV28	-	TRBJ1-4	once	15	TGTGCCAGCAGTTTATCGGGGGCATCCTACGAAAAACTGTTTTTT	CASSLSGASYEKLFF
TRBV2	-	TRBJ2-2	-	13	TGTGCCAGCGGGAGGAACCCCACCGGGGAGCTGTTTTTT	CASGRNPTGELFF
TRBV11-3	-	TRBJ2-1	once	18	TGTGCCAGCAGCTTAGTACCCCTGGTGGGAAAGGTCTACAATGAGCAGTTCTTC	CASSLVPLVGKVYNEQFF
TRBV7-3	TRBD2	TRBJ2-3	-	17	TGTGCCAGCAGCCTGGGACTAGCGGGGTCCCGGACAGATACGCAGTATTTT	CASSLGLAGSRTDTQYF
TRBV5-8	TRBD1	TRBJ2-5	-	15	TGTGCCAGCAGCGATCCGACAGGGGGTTCAGAGACCCAGTACTTC	CASSDPTGGSETQYF
TRBV19	-	TRBJ2-1	once	13	TGTGCCAGTAGATTCGGGAACTCGGATGAGCAGTTCTTC	CASRFGNSDEQFF
TRBV19	TRBD2	TRBJ2-2	once	16	TGTGCCAGTAGTGGGCTAGCGGGGGGGCCTTCCGGGGAGCTGTTTTTT	CASSGLAGGPSGELFF
TRBV30	-	TRBJ1-1	-	13	TGTGCCTGGAAAAGGTTTGGGGTCACTGAAGCTTTCTTT	CAWKRFGVTEAFF
TRBV6-4	TRBD2	TRBJ2-2	-	14	TGTGCCAGCAGCCCTAGCGGGGGGGCCGGGGAGCTGTTTTTT	CASSPSGGAGELFF
TRBV19	-	TRBJ1-3	-	16	TGTGCCAGTAGTATAGATCTAGCCCACTCTGGAAACACCATATATTTT	CASSIDLAHSGNTIYF
TRBV28	-	TRBJ1-2	once	13	TGTGCCAGCAGGGTATCAGGTGGATATGGCTACACCTTC	CASRVSGGYGYTF